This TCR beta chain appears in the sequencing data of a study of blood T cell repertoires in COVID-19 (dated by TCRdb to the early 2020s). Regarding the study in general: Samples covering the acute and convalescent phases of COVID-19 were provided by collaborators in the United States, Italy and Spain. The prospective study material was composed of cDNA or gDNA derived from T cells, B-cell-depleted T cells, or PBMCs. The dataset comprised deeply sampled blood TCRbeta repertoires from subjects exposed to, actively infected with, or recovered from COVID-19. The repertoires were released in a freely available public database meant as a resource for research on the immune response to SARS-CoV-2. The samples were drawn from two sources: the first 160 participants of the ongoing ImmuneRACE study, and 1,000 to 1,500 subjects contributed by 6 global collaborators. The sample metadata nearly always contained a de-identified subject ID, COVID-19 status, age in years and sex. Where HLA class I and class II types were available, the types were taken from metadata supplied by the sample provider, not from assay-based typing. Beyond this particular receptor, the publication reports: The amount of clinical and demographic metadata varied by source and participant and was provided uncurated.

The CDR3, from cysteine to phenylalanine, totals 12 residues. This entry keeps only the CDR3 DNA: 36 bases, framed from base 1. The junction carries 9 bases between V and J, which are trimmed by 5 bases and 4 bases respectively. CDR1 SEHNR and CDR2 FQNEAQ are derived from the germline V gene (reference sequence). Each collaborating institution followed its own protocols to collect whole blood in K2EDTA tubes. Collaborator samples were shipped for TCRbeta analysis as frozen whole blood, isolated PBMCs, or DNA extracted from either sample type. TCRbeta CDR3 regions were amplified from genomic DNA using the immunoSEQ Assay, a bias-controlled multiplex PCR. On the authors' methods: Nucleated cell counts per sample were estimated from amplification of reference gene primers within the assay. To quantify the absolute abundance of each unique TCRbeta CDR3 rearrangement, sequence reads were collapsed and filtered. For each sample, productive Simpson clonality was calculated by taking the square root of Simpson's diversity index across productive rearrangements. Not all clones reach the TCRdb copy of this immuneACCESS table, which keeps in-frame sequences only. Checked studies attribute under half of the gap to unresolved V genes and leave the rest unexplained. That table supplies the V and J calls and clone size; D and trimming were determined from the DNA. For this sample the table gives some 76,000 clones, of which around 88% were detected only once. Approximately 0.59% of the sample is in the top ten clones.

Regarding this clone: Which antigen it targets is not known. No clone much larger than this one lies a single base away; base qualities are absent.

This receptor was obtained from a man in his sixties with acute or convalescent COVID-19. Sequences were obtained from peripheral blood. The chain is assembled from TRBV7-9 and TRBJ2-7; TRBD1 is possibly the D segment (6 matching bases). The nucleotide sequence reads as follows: TGTGCCAGCAGCCTAGGACAGTACGAGCAGTACTTC. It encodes CASSLGQYEQYF.